This entry concerns a single T cell receptor (beta chain). Antigen: not known. The sample originates from a study of vaccination and CD4 T cells after COVID-19. Study information: SARS-CoV-2 had been detected by nasal swab PCR in convalescent patients; under 10 were mild, one severe.

Germline V gene sequence: CDR1 DFQATT, CDR2 SNEGSKA (reference sequence). V shed 2 bases and J shed 4 bases, with 11 bases lying between them. This CDR3 is built from 13 residues. Sequenced with the Oncomine TCR Beta short-read assay was DNA taken from cultured CD4+ T cells. Each CDR3 protein is one row after TCRdb ran MiXCR on the PCR reads. Of about 8,500 distinct CDR3 sequences in the sample, around 50% were seen once. Treatment described: roughly 11-day PBMC culture with coronavirus spike peptide pools or control peptides (ViraFEST assay). Negative selection was the method that isolated CD4+ T cells after around 9 days of culture.

This chain connects TRBV20-1 to TRBJ1-1; D gene uncertain. The TCR originated in a human donor who had recovered from COVID-19. The material sequenced was CD4+ T cells from blood, cultured in vitro. CDR3 in DNA: TGCAGTGCTAGAACCGACGCGGGCACTGAAGCTTTCTTT. Translation gives CSARTDAGTEAFF.